This T cell receptor (beta chain) was retrieved from a study of vaccination and CD4 T cells after COVID-19. Turning to the study itself: Convalescent cases comprised eight to ten mild and one severe, all SARS-CoV-2 positive by nasal swab PCR. Study-level points and caveats: Median SARS-CoV-2-reactive clonotype numbers went from approximately 21 to 40; this increase was not significant. Spike mono-reactivity held for 304 of 307 vaccine-specific clones in convalescent patients.

Treatment given: roughly nine-day PBMC culture with coronavirus spike peptide pools or control peptides (ViraFEST assay). Using peptide pools, antigen-specific T cells were expanded in ViraFEST before TCRs were sequenced. The Oncomine TCR Beta short-read assay was what sequenced the DNA obtained from cultured CD4+ T cells. TCRdb re-called the PCR reads through MiXCR, storing one row per CDR3 protein. The table lists 12,000 or so distinct CDR3 sequences, around 20% of them singletons. About this clonotype: As yet, its antigen is unknown.

The CDR3 spans 13 residues. The V end was cut by 2 bases, the J end by 1 base, with 3 bases between. V usage is TRBV12-3 or TRBV12-4 and J usage is TRBJ1-5; D unresolved. The receptor was derived from a human donor who had recovered from COVID-19. The sample was CD4+ T cells from blood, cultured in vitro, taken after SARS-CoV-2 vaccination. CDR3 loop: CASSLSSNQPQHF. The CDR3 DNA reads as TGTGCCAGCAGTTTAAGCAGCAATCAGCCCCAGCATTTT.